Here is one T cell receptor beta chain with its context. Its antigen remains unknown. The sample originates from a study of T cells in narcolepsy. Study-level background: Enrolled donors included narcolepsy type 1 or type 2 patients and healthy controls. Study observations and caveats: Blood of same and different patients, but not healthy controls, reportedly held recurring autoreactive clonotypes. HCRT-specific and TRIB2-specific autoreactive clonotypes appeared among same-patient CSF and blood CD4+ clonotypes. Autoreactive clone sequences were missing from some blood memory CD4+ repertoires.

Repertoires were generated with immunoSEQ multiplex PCR, while TCRdb's copy carries only in-frame clones and drops some. In the table there are just over 20,000 clones, 90% to 95% of which are singletons. The source is a human donor with narcolepsy. The specimen sequenced was CD45RA- memory CD4+ T cells from PBMCs.

The CDR3 DNA reads TGTGCCAGCAGCTTGAGGTCGGGGGGGGGAGCTTTCTTT. It specifies CASSLRSGGGAFF. This chain links TRBV5-4 with TRBJ1-1; weak D call: TRBD1 (5 bases). Germline CDR1 and CDR2: SGHNT and YYREEE (reference sequence). The CDR3 loop spans 13 amino acids. V was clipped by 1 base and J by 10 bases, with 14 bases between them.